This TCR beta chain stems from a study of blood T cell repertoires in COVID-19. Study-wide background: Researchers got acute and convalescent COVID-19 samples from the United States, Italy and Spain. PBMCs, B-cell-depleted T cells, or T cells provided the cDNA or gDNA that made up the material.

Original processing notes: Using reference gene primer amplification, nucleated cell counts were estimated. Data came from immunoSEQ multiplex PCR; TCRdb stores just in-frame clones and leaves some out. V and J calls and clone size follow that table, whereas D and trimming were derived from the DNA. The repertoire holds about 190,000 clones, with around 85% as singletons. The CDR3 consists of 13 residues. CDR1 KGHDR and CDR2 SFDVKD come from the germline V gene. Trimming shortened V by 6 bases and J by 7 bases, and 14 bases separated the two germline ends. The TCR was taken from a man aged 65-85 years with active or convalescent COVID-19. J is TRBJ2-5 and V is TRBV24-1; a possible D gene is TRBD2 (6 bases). The sample comprised peripheral blood. The CDR3 loop reads CATSRGLGGTQYF. The CDR3 coding sequence is TGTGCCACCAGTAGGGGACTGGGGGGGACCCAGTACTTC.